This TCR beta chain is from a study of blood T cell repertoires in COVID-19. This CDR3 is built from 13 residues. V lost 0 bases and J 7 bases, leaving 7 bases between the germline ends. Germline CDR1 is LGHDT and CDR2 is YNNKEL (reference sequence). The method was immunoSEQ multiplex PCR; TCRdb's version includes in-frame clones alone and lacks a portion of them. This sample yields 200,000 to 300,000 clones, of which 85% are seen a single time; approximately 6.3% belongs to the top ten. Remarks on this clone: This sample includes further DNA sequences coding for the same CDR3.

This sequence joins TRBV3-1 (or the pseudogene TRBV3-2) and TRBJ1-5; tentatively, D is TRBD1 (5 bases). The specimen was peripheral blood. The origin of this receptor is a woman aged 55-69 years with active or convalescent COVID-19. This CDR3 reads CASSQDPGQPQHF. The CDR3 DNA sequence: TGTGCCAGCAGCCAAGATCCAGGGCAGCCCCAGCATTTT.